Following are 2 T cell receptor beta chains from one sample sequenced in a study of T cells in women clearing cervical HPV infection. Some clones are missing from TCRdb's copy, which holds only in-frame ones; the method was immunoSEQ multiplex PCR. The table gives approximately 34,000 clones; the top ten clones make up approximately 1.4% of it. The sample consisted of blood buffy coat. The receptor source for this set is a woman aged 18 to 75 with a cervical HPV16 infection that either progressed to CIN3+ or cleared (not recorded which).

About this clone itself: The CDR3 extends 3 residues past the end of the read, so its final part is completed from the germline J gene. The V and J genes are TRBV19 and TRBJ2-3, with D perhaps matching TRBD1 (6 bases). Germline V lookup: CDR1 LNHDA, CDR2 SQIVND (reference sequence). The CDR3 contains 16 residues. The covered CDR3 bases are TGTGCCAGTAGTAAACAGGGTCCGTGGGGATCAAAGACG. The encoded protein is CASSKQGPWGSKT. Given in full, the CDR3 is CASSKQGPWGSKTQYF. Looking up the rest from reference TRBV19 and TRBJ2-3 gives the full variable domain: DGGITQSPKYLFRKEGQNVTLSCEQNLNHDAMYWYRQDPGQGLRLIYYSQIVNDFQKGDIAEGYSVSREKKESFPLTVTSAQKNPTAFYLCASSKQGPWGSKTQYFGPGTRLTVL.

For this clone: The CDR3 extends 3 residues past the end of the read, so its final part is completed from the germline J gene. The V call is TRBV2, the J call TRBJ2-1; D is unclear. Per the germline V gene, CDR1 is SNHLY and CDR2 is FYNNEI. V lost 6 bases to trimming and J lost 0 bases, with 9 bases between them. This CDR3 has 14 amino acids. The sequenced part of the CDR3 DNA is TGTGCCAGCAGGGGCGCCAGCTCCTACAATGAG. Translated, it gives CASRGASSYNE. The full-length CDR3 reads as CASRGASSYNEQFF.